The clone carrying this TCR beta chain appeared once. The V gene's germline CDR1 is LGHDT and CDR2 YNNKEL (reference sequence). The CDR3 is 15 amino acids. V was shortened by 4 bases and J by 1 base, with 12 bases between the two germline ends. This record belongs to a study of blood T cell repertoires in COVID-19. Study overall: COVID-19 samples, acute and convalescent, were from the United States, Italy and Spain.

In the authors' methods: Researchers report that nucleated cell counts were estimated from reference gene primer amplification. Assay used: immunoSEQ multiplex PCR; TCRdb lists only in-frame clones, some missing. The V and J calls and clone size come from that table; D and trimming were worked out from the DNA. The repertoire holds under 250,000 clones, with under 90% as singletons. The rearrangement uses TRBV3-1 (or the pseudogene TRBV3-2) and TRBJ2-3; tentatively, D is TRBD2 (6 bases). The sample taken for sequencing was peripheral blood. This clonotype was sampled from a woman aged 55 to 70 who had recovered from COVID-19. The CDR3 reads CASSRRDSRTDTQYF. DNA of the CDR3: TGTGCCAGCAGCCGTAGGGACTCCCGCACAGATACGCAGTATTTT.